This passage covers 32 T cell receptor beta chains from one sample sequenced in a study of T cell repertoires in cytomegalovirus infection. The antigens these receptors bind are not known. TCRdb re-derived calls from the reads in MiXCR, one entry per CDR3 protein. The sample yields approximately 730,000 distinct CDR3 sequences, roughly a third seen once. This material consisted of cultured PBMCs, taken from culture after CMV antigen stimulation. These receptors all stem from a human donor in good health (CMV status not recorded). Some clones in this sample may be carry-over from other donors' samples.

This rearrangement joins TRBV15 to TRBJ1-1, with a weak D call TRBD1 (5 bases). Germline assignment: CDR1 LNHNV and CDR2 YYDKDF (reference sequence). The V end lost 6 bases, the J end lost 5 bases, and 13 bases lay between the germline ends. This CDR3 contains 13 residues. The CDR3 loop is CATRERRGTEAFF. CDR3 DNA: TGTGCCACCAGAGAGCGGAGGGGAACTGAAGCTTTCTTT.

This chain uses TRBV7-8 with TRBJ2-5; 8 nucleotides line up with TRBD2. This CDR3 spans 15 amino acids. Germline V CDR1 and CDR2: SGHVS, FQNEAQ. V lost 5 bases to trimming and J lost 5 bases; unmatched junction nucleotides: 10. The CDR3 loop reads CASSPGGLAGETQYF. The CDR3 DNA follows: TGTGCCAGCAGCCCGGGGGGGCTAGCCGGGGAGACCCAGTACTTC.

The gene calls are TRBV7-2 and TRBJ1-6, with D maybe TRBD1 (5 bases). Trimming removed 2 bases at V and 9 bases at J, with 14 bases between. CDR1 and CDR2 (germline): SGHTA, FQGNSA. The CDR3 sequence is 15 residues long. CDR3 region: CASSLRGPLGSPLHF. CDR3 sequence (DNA): TGTGCCAGCAGCTTAAGGGGCCCTTTGGGTTCACCCCTCCACTTT.

The J gene is TRBJ2-1, the V gene TRBV27; 10 bases fit TRBD2. Germline CDR1 reads MNHEY; CDR2 reads SMNVEV (reference sequence). J gave up 8 bases and V 5 bases, and 9 bases lay outside the gene matches. The CDR3 consists of 15 residues. The CDR3 DNA reads TGTGCCAGCAGTCCAAACGGAGCGGGGGGGCATGAGCAGTTCTTC. This encodes CASSPNGAGGHEQFF.

The CDR3 DNA sequence: TGTGCCATCAGTGTGGACAGAAGAACAGAGACCCAGTACTTC. Protein: CAISVDRRTETQYF. The chain is built from TRBV10-3 and TRBJ2-5; perhaps TRBD1 as D (6 bases). The CDR3 sequence is 14 residues long. V was shortened by 4 bases and J by 4 bases, with 13 bases between the two germline ends. Germline V gives CDR1 ENHRY, CDR2 SYGVKD.

This chain uses TRBV7-6 with TRBJ1-2; 11 bases agree with TRBD1. The germline V gene encodes CDR1 SGHVS and CDR2 FNYEAQ. Losses at the gene ends were 4 bases for V and 2 bases for J; bases not matched to a gene: 3. The CDR3 has 15 amino acids. For the CDR3, the DNA is TGTGCCAGCAGCTCGGGACAGGGGGTCAACTATGGCTACACCTTC. It yields the protein CASSSGQGVNYGYTF.

The V gene is TRBV5-8, the J gene TRBJ2-7; TRBD1 agrees at 8 bases. After removal of 2 bases from V and 3 bases from J, the junction contained 7 bases not matched to a gene. Looked up from germline, CDR1 is SGHTS and CDR2 is YDEGEE. The CDR3 has 15 residues. CDR3 protein: CASSLRTGNYYEQYF. DNA for the CDR3: TGTGCCAGCAGCTTAAGGACAGGGAATTACTACGAGCAGTACTTC.

A note on this clonotype: A much larger clone differs from this one at a single base, so this may be a read error. V gene TRBV7-2 combines with J gene TRBJ1-5, with D possibly matching TRBD1 (6 bases). The CDR3 covers 15 residues. Per the germline V gene, CDR1 is SGHTA and CDR2 is FQGNSA. The CDR3 reads CASSLGGHSNQPLHF. Here the CDR3 DNA reads TGTGCCAGCAGCTTAGGGGGACATAGCAATCAGCCCCTGCATTTT.

This chain uses TRBV7-8 with TRBJ1-2, with 7 bases fitting TRBD1. J lost 4 bases, V lost 4 bases, and 18 bases had no gene match. This CDR3 is 18 amino acids long. Germline V gene lookup returns CDR1 SGHVS and CDR2 FQNEAQ. The CDR3 coding sequence is TGTGCCAGCAGCTCCAAGCGAGTGGGGGGGGACAGAAGCTATGGCTACACCTTC. Its translation is CASSSKRVGGDRSYGYTF.

This chain links TRBV4-1 with TRBJ2-3, with D hard to call. Germline CDR1 reads MGHRA; CDR2 reads YSYEKL. Trimming removed 0 bases at V and 5 bases at J, with 15 bases between. The CDR3 totals 16 residues. Here the CDR3 DNA reads TGCGCCAGCAGCCAAGAAGCACTGGAAGAACGAGATACGCAGTATTTT. Translated: CASSQEALEERDTQYF.

The rearrangement uses TRBV2 and TRBJ2-1, with 10 bases fitting TRBD2. This CDR3 spans 15 amino acids. The J segment lost 6 bases and the V segment lost 3 bases, leaving 5 bases of the junction unmatched. Germline-derived CDR1 and CDR2 are SNHLY and FYNNEI. In DNA form, the CDR3 reads TGTGCCAGCAGTGATAGGCTAGCGGGGGCCAATGAGCAGTTCTTC. Amino acids: CASSDRLAGANEQFF.

V and J are TRBV5-4 and TRBJ2-6; 7 positions agree with TRBD1. The CDR3 sequence is 16 residues long. The V and J ends lost 6 bases and 0 bases, in that order; junction bases with no gene match: 6. The V gene's germline CDR1 is SGHNT and CDR2 YYREEE (reference sequence). The CDR3 DNA sequence: TGTGCCAGCACCGGGACAGTTATCTCTGGGGCCAACGTCCTGACTTTC. It is translated as CASTGTVISGANVLTF.

The genes are TRBV6-2 or TRBV6-3 and TRBJ2-1; the D gene is possibly TRBD2 (5 bases). The germline V gene has CDR1 MNHEY and CDR2 SVGEGT. V was cut by 4 bases and J by 7 bases, with 17 bases left in between. The CDR3 spans 15 residues. CDR3 sequence (DNA): TGTGCCAGCAGTTCTCCCGGGCAATCGGGGAATGAGCAGTTCTTC. Amino acid sequence: CASSSPGQSGNEQFF.

This clonotype was detected a few times. The chain employs TRBV19 and TRBJ1-5; D is possibly TRBD1 (5 bases). Trimming shortened V by 5 bases and J by 4 bases, and 18 bases separated the two germline ends. This CDR3 comprises 16 residues. The germline gives CDR1 LNHDA, CDR2 SQIVND (reference sequence). The CDR3 nucleotides read TGTGCCAGTAGTTTCCGCCCCGCCAGGGCAAATCAGCCCCAGCATTTT. It is translated as CASSFRPARANQPQHF.

Ten or more counts support this clonotype. The V gene is TRBV7-2, the J gene TRBJ1-5; D not certain. V lost 2 bases, J lost 7 bases, and 9 bases lay in between. The CDR3 is 13 amino acids. Germline V lookup: CDR1 SGHTA, CDR2 FQGNSA. The CDR3 DNA sequence: TGTGCCAGCAGCTTAACCAGCTACCAGCCCCAGCATTTT. This translates into CASSLTSYQPQHF.

This rearrangement joins TRBV7-2 to TRBJ2-5, with 8 bases lining up with TRBD2. This CDR3 is 16 amino acids long. The J segment lost 3 bases and the V segment lost 5 bases, leaving 11 bases of the junction unmatched. Germline V gene lookup returns CDR1 SGHTA and CDR2 FQGNSA. CDR3 in amino acids: CASSRQGLVPEETQYF. The CDR3 region has the DNA TGTGCCAGCAGCCGCCAGGGACTAGTCCCTGAAGAGACCCAGTACTTC. The full variable domain, rest sourced from reference TRBV7-2 and TRBJ2-5, is GAGVSQSPSNKVTEKGKDVELRCDPISGHTALYWYRQSLGQGLEFLIYFQGNSAPDKSGLPSDRFSAERTGGSVSTLTIQRTQQEDSAVYLCASSRQGLVPEETQYFGPGTRLLVL.

This clonotype has more than one count but fewer than ten. The chain employs TRBV12-3 or TRBV12-4 and TRBJ2-1; no clear D. Between the trimmed V and J ends, which lost 1 base and 3 bases, there was a span of 16 bases. The CDR3 totals 17 residues. The CDR3 loop reads CASSLGWDKRFYNEQFF. CDR3 DNA sequence: TGTGCCAGCAGTTTAGGTTGGGATAAGAGGTTCTACAATGAGCAGTTCTTC.

This clonotype was detected a few times. The chain combines TRBV7-9 with TRBJ1-2, with D unresolved. The CDR3 totals 15 residues. Trimming stripped 5 bases from V and 7 bases from J, with 20 bases between. In germline, CDR1 is SEHNR, CDR2 FQNEAQ (reference sequence). DNA of the CDR3: TGTGCCAGCAGCCCCGTCTCTCTGGGCCGTGGTGGCTACACCTTC. Protein sequence: CASSPVSLGRGGYTF.

This clonotype was counted between two and nine times. The chain uses TRBV27 and TRBJ2-3; D may correspond to TRBD1 or TRBD2 (5 bases each). The length of the CDR3 is 16 residues. The V end was cut by 2 bases, the J end by 1 base, with 13 bases between. Germline CDR1 and CDR2: MNHEY and SMNVEV (reference sequence). The CDR3 bases are TGTGCCAGCAGTTTACGGGGCCCTAACCGCACAGATACGCAGTATTTT. This encodes CASSLRGPNRTDTQYF.

The chain is built from TRBV20-1 and TRBJ2-1; TRBD2 matches at 12 bases. This CDR3 comprises 15 residues. J lost 4 bases, V lost 3 bases, and 4 bases had no gene match. The V gene's germline CDR1 is DFQATT and CDR2 SNEGSKA (reference sequence). CDR3 in DNA: TGCAGTGCTAGGGCTAGCGGGAGGGCTTACAATGAGCAGTTCTTC. The encoded protein is CSARASGRAYNEQFF.

This clonotype was detected ten times or more. This chain joins TRBV7-2 and TRBJ1-5; a weak D match, TRBD1 (6 bases). V lost 3 bases and J lost 2, with 11 bases in between. Germline lookup yields CDR1 SGHTA and CDR2 FQGNSA. The CDR3 extends over 15 amino acids. CDR3 residues: CASSFRGLGNQPQHF. CDR3 nucleotide sequence: TGTGCCAGCAGCTTTCGGGGGCTGGGCAATCAGCCCCAGCATTTT.

The sample holds a few counts of this clonotype. V usage is TRBV7-2 and J usage is TRBJ2-3; D ambiguous. The germline gives CDR1 SGHTA, CDR2 FQGNSA. The ends were cut back, 5 bases at V and 7 bases at J, with 10 bases in the middle. The CDR3 length is 12 residues. Here the CDR3 reads CASSHRRNTQYF. The CDR3 DNA reads TGTGCCAGCAGCCACCGACGGAATACGCAGTATTTT. The full variable domain, in which reference TRBV7-2 and TRBJ2-3 provide the parts outside the CDR3, is GAGVSQSPSNKVTEKGKDVELRCDPISGHTALYWYRQSLGQGLEFLIYFQGNSAPDKSGLPSDRFSAERTGGSVSTLTIQRTQQEDSAVYLCASSHRRNTQYFGPGTRLTVL.

The CDR3 nucleotides read TGTGCCAGCAGCCTCGGAGGCTCAGGGGACCCCCTCTACAATGAGCAGTTCTTC. Residues: CASSLGGSGDPLYNEQFF. The V gene is TRBV11-3, the J gene TRBJ2-1; D may be TRBD1 (6 bases). Germline CDR1 reads SGHNT; CDR2 reads YENEEA. V was cut by 5 bases and J by 3 bases, with 23 bases left in between. The CDR3 covers 18 residues.

V usage is TRBV11-2 and J usage is TRBJ1-1; TRBD1 is a possible D gene (5 bases). With 4 bases removed from V and 1 base from J, the gap between germline ends came to 16 bases. Per the germline V gene, CDR1 is SGHAT and CDR2 is FQNNGV. The CDR3 length is 16 residues. CDR3 nucleotides: TGTGCCAGCAGCTACGGGACGCTCAACGGGAACACTGAAGCTTTCTTT. It encodes CASSYGTLNGNTEAFF.

This clonotype appeared a few times. The J gene is TRBJ2-1, the V gene TRBV12-3 or TRBV12-4, with 10 bases fitting TRBD2. The CDR3 is made up of 19 amino acids. The V gene end was trimmed by 6 bases and the J gene end by 0 bases; junction bases not matched to a gene: 14. In DNA, the CDR3 is TGTGCCAGCAGAGATAGCCTACTAGCGGGAAGGAGCTCCTACAATGAGCAGTTCTTC. It encodes CASRDSLLAGRSSYNEQFF.

This clonotype was found many times. This chain uses TRBV7-2 with TRBJ2-1; a weak D match, TRBD2 (7 bases). The V and J ends lost 4 bases and 6 bases respectively, with 16 bases between them. Germline V gene sequence: CDR1 SGHTA, CDR2 FQGNSA. The CDR3 length is 15 residues. As DNA, the CDR3 is TGTGCCAGCAGCTCACGGGGGGCCGGAGCCAATGAGCAGTTCTTC. Protein sequence: CASSSRGAGANEQFF.

The gene calls are TRBV20-1 and TRBJ1-6, with 7 bases that match TRBD1. V lost 6 bases, J lost 7 bases, and 6 bases stayed unmatched. The CDR3 has 13 amino acids. CDR1 and CDR2 from the germline V gene are DFQATT and SNEGSKA (reference sequence). This CDR3 reads CSARGQLNSPLHF. In DNA form, the CDR3 reads TGCAGTGCGCGGGGACAGTTGAATTCACCCCTCCACTTT.

This clonotype was seen only a few times. The rearrangement links TRBV10-2 to TRBJ2-7, with 8 nucleotides matching TRBD1. Looked up from germline, CDR1 is WSHSY and CDR2 is SAAADI. This CDR3 comprises 14 residues. After removal of 6 bases from V and 6 bases from J, the junction contained 10 bases not matched to a gene. DNA of the CDR3: TGCGCCAGCAGGGCCTTACAGGGGGTCGGCGAGCAGTACTTC. It is translated as CASRALQGVGEQYF.

In this sample, this clonotype turned up a few times. V is TRBV4-1 and J is TRBJ1-2; 10 bases map to TRBD1. This CDR3 comprises 18 residues. CDR1 and CDR2 from the germline V gene are MGHRA and YSYEKL. Trimming cost V 2 bases and J 1 base; bases outside gene matches: 10. The CDR3 DNA sequence: TGCGCCAGCAGCCAACCCCGGGACAGGGGCTCCGATAACTATGGCTACACCTTC. Translation gives CASSQPRDRGSDNYGYTF.

This rearrangement joins TRBV19 to TRBJ1-5; D remains ambiguous. The CDR3 length is 14 residues. Germline V gene data show CDR1 as LNHDA and CDR2 as SQIVND (reference sequence). V lost 4 bases and J 11 bases, leaving 18 bases between the germline ends. The CDR3 here is CASSTRTQAPAQHF. Written as DNA, the CDR3 is TGTGCCAGTAGTACACGCACCCAGGCGCCGGCCCAGCATTTT.

This clonotype was observed a handful of times. The genes are TRBV4-1 and TRBJ1-2; TRBD1 agrees at 7 bases. Trimming took 5 bases from V and 8 from J; bases not matched to a gene: 14. This CDR3 comprises 15 residues. CDR1 is MGHRA and CDR2 is YSYEKL in the germline V gene. This chain's CDR3 is CASSGPGQRTRGYTF. The CDR3 coding sequence is TGCGCCAGCAGCGGACCGGGACAGAGAACCCGAGGCTACACCTTC.

This clonotype was counted ten times or more. The J gene is TRBJ2-7, the V gene TRBV6-1, with 7 bases identical to TRBD1. Losses at the gene ends were 2 bases for V and 0 bases for J; bases not matched to a gene: 10. This CDR3 is 17 amino acids long. CDR1 is MNHNS and CDR2 is SASEGT in the germline V gene. DNA for the CDR3: TGTGCCAGCAGTGAATACCGGGACAGTCAGAGCTCCTACGAGCAGTACTTC. Translation: CASSEYRDSQSSYEQYF.